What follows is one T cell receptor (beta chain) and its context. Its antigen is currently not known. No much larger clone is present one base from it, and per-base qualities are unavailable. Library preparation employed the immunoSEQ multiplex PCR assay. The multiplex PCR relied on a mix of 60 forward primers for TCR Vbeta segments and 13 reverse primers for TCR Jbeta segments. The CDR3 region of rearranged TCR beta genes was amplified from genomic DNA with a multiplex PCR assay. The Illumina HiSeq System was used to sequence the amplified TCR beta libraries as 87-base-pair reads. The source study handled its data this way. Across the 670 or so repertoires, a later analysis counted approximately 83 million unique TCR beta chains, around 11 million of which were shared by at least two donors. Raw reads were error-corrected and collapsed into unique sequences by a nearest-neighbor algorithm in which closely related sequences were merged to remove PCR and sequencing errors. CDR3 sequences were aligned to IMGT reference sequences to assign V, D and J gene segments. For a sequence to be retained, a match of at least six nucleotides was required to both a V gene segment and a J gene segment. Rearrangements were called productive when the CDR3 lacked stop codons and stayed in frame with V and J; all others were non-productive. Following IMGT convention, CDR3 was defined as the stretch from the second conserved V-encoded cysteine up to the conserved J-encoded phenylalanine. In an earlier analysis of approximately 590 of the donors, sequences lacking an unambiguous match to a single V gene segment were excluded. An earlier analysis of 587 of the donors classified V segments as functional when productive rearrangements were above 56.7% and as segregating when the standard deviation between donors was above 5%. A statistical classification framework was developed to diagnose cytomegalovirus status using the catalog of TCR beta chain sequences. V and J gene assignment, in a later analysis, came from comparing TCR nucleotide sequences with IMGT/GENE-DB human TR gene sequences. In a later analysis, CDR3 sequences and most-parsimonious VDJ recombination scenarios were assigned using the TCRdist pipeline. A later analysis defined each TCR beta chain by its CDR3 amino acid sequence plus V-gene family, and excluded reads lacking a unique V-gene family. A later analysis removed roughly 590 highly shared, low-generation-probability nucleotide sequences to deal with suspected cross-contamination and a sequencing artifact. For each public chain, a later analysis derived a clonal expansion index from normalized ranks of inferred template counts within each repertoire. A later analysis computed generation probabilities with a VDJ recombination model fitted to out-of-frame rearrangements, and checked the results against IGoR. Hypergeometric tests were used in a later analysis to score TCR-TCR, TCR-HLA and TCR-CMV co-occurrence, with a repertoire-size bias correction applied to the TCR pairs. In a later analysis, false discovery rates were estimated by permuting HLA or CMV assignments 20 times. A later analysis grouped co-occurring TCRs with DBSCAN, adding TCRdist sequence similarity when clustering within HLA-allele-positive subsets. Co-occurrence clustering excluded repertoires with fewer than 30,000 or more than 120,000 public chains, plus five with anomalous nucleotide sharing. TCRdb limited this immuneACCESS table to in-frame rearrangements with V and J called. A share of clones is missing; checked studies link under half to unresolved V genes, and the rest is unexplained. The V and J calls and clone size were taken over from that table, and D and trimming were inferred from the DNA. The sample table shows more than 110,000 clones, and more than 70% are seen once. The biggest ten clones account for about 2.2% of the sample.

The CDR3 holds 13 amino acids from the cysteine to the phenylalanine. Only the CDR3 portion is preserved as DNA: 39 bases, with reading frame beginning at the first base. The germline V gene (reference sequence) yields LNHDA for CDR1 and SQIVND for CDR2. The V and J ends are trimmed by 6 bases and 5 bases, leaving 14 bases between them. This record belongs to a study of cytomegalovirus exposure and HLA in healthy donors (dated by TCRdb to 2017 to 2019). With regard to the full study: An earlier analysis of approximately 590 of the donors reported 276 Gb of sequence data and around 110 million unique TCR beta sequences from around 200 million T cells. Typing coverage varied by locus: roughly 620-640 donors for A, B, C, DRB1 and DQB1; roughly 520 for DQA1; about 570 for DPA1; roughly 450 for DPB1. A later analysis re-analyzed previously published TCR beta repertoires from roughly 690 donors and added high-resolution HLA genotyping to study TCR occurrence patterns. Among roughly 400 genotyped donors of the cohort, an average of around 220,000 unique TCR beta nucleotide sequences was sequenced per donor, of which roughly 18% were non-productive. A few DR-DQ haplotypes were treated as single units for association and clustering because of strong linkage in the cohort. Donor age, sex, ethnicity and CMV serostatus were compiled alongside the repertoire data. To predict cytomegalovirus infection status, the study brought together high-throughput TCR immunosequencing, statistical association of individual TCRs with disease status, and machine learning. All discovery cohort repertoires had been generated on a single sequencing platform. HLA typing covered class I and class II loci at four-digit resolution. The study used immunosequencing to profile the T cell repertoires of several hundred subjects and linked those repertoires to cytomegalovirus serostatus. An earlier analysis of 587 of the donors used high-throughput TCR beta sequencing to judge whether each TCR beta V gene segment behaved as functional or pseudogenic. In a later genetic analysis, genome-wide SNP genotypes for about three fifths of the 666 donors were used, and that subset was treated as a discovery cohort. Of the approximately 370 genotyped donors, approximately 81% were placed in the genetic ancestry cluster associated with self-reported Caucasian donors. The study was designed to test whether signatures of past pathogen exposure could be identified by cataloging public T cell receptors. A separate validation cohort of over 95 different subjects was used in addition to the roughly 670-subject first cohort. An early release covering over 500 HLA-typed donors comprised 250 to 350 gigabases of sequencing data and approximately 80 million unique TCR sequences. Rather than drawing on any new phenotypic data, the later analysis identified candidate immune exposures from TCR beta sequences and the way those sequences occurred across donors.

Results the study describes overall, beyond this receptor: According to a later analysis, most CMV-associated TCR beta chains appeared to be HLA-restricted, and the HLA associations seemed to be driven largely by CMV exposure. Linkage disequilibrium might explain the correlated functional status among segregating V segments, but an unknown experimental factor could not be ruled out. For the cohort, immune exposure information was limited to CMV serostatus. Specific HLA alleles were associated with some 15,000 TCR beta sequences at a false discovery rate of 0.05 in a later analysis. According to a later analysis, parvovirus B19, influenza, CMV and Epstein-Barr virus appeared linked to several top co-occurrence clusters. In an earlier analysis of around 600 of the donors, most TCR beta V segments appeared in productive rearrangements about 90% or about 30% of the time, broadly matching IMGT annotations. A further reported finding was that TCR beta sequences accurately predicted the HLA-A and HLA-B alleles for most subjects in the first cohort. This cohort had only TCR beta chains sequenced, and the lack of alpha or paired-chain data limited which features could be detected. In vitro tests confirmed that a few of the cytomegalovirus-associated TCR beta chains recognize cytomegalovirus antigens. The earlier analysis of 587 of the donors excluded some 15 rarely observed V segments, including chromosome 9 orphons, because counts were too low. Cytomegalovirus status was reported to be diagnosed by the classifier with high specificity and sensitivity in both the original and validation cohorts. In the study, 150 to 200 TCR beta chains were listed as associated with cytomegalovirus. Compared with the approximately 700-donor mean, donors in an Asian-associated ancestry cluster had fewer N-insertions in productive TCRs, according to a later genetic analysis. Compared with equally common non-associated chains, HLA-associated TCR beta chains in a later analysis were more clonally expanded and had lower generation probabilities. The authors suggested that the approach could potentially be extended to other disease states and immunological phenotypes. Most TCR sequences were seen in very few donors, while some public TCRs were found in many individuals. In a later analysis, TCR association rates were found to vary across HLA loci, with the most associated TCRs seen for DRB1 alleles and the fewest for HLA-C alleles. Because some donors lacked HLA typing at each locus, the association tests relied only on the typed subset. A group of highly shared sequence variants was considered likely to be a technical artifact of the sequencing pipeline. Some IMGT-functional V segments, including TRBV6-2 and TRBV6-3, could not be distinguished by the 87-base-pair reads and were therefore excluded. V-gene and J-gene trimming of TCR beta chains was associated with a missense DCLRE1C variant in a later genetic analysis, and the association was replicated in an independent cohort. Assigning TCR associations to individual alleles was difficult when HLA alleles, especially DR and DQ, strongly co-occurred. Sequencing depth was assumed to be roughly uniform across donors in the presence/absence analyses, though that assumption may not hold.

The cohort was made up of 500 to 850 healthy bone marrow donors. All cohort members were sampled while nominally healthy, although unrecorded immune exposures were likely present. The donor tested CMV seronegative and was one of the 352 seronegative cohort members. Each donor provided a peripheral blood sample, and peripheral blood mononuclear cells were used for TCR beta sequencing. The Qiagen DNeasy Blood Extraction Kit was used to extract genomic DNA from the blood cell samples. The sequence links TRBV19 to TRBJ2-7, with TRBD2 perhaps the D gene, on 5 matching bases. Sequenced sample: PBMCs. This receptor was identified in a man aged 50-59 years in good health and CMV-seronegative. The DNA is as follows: TGTGCCAGTAGATTCACTAGAGACCACGAGCAGTACTTC. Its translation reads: CASRFTRDHEQYF. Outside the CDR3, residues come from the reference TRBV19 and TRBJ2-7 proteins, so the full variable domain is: DGGITQSPKYLFRKEGQNVTLSCEQNLNHDAMYWYRQDPGQGLRLIYYSQIVNDFQKGDIAEGYSVSREKKESFPLTVTSAQKNPTAFYLCASRFTRDHEQYFGPGTRLTVT.